These 18 T cell receptor beta chains originate from one sample sequenced in a study of shared T cell receptors in the human thymus. The protocol was immunoSEQ multiplex PCR, while the TCRdb copy is restricted to in-frame clones and leaves out a portion. This sample carries more than 550,000 clones, roughly 86% of them seen once, and the ten largest clones take roughly 0.0094%. In addition, the sample was reused for a study of human thymus T cells.

The sequenced sample consisted of thymocytes. The source of these receptors is a boy under three years old with a congenital heart defect.

V is TRBV4-1 and J is TRBJ1-5; TRBD1 agrees at 10 bases. Germline CDR1 reads MGHRA; CDR2 reads YSYEKL. Trimming at V came to 2 bases and at J to 1 base, leaving 8 bases not matched to a gene. This CDR3 is built from 18 residues. CDR3 nucleotides: TGCGCCAGCAGCCAATGGGACAGGGGCCTTGTAAGCAATCAGCCCCAGCATTTT. It codes for CASSQWDRGLVSNQPQHF.

This chain connects TRBV29-1 to TRBJ1-2; no reliable D call. This CDR3 is 14 amino acids long. The V gene lost 3 bases and the J gene lost 4 bases, with 15 bases spanning the gap. Looked up from germline, CDR1 is SQVTM and CDR2 is ANQGSEA. The chain's CDR3 is CSVDIGGTVYGYTF. DNA of the CDR3: TGCAGCGTTGACATTGGAGGAACAGTCTATGGCTACACCTTC.

This clone has only a few counts. V usage is TRBV19 and J usage is TRBJ2-7; 8 nucleotides match TRBD1. CDR1 is LNHDA, CDR2 SQIVND, per germline (reference sequence). With 6 bases clipped from V and 0 bases from J, the junction kept 7 bases outside the gene matches. The CDR3 is made up of 15 amino acids. CDR3 DNA: TGTGCCAGTAGACATTGGACAGGGTCCTCCTACGAGCAGTACTTC. As protein: CASRHWTGSSYEQYF. Full variable domain (missing parts from reference TRBV19 and TRBJ2-7): DGGITQSPKYLFRKEGQNVTLSCEQNLNHDAMYWYRQDPGQGLRLIYYSQIVNDFQKGDIAEGYSVSREKKESFPLTVTSAQKNPTAFYLCASRHWTGSSYEQYFGPGTRLTVT.

V usage is TRBV28 and J usage is TRBJ2-5; 9 positions agree with TRBD1. From germline, CDR1 is MDHEN and CDR2 SYDVKM. Trimming took 7 bases from V and 0 from J; bases not matched to a gene: 6. The CDR3 covers 15 residues. The CDR3 DNA reads as TGTGCCAGCACCAACGGACAGGGGAACCAAGAGACCCAGTACTTC. The encoded protein is CASTNGQGNQETQYF.

The CDR3 bases are TGTGCCAGCAGCTTAGCCGGGACATCCCCGAACACTGAAGCTTTCTTT. It specifies CASSLAGTSPNTEAFF. V usage is TRBV7-2 and J usage is TRBJ1-1; weak D call: TRBD1 (6 bases). Trimming removed 0 bases from V and 1 base from J, with 12 bases in between. CDR1 and CDR2 from the germline V gene are SGHTA and FQGNSA. The length of the CDR3 is 16 residues.

This clone was counted only a few times. The chain carries TRBV28 and TRBJ1-1, with a possible D match to TRBD1 (6 bases). Germline loops: CDR1 MDHEN, CDR2 SYDVKM. The CDR3 covers 13 residues. V gave up 6 bases and J gave up 4 bases, with 12 bases separating them. Here the CDR3 DNA reads TGTGCCAGCAGACCCAGGGGTCCCACTGAAGCTTTCTTT. Protein product: CASRPRGPTEAFF. The full variable domain, with the rest looked up from reference TRBV28 and TRBJ1-1, is DVKVTQSSRYLVKRTGEKVFLECVQDMDHENMFWYRQDPGLGLRLIYFSYDVKMKEKGDIPEGYSVSREKKERFSLILESASTNQTSMYLCASRPRGPTEAFFGQGTRLTVV.

This clone was recorded a few times. The CDR3 loop reads CASSQGTVHRVRNTGELFF. The CDR3 DNA sequence: TGTGCCAGCAGCCAAGGGACCGTACACAGGGTACGAAACACCGGGGAGCTGTTTTTT. V gene TRBV4-2 combines with J gene TRBJ2-2, with D possibly TRBD1 on 6 matching bases. Trimming shortened V by 1 base and J by 2 bases, and 20 bases separated the two germline ends. This CDR3 is 19 amino acids long. The germline V gene encodes CDR1 LGHNA and CDR2 YNFKEQ.

The J gene is TRBJ2-1, the V gene TRBV28, with D possibly matching TRBD1 (6 bases). With 3 bases removed from V and 5 bases from J, the gap between germline ends came to 17 bases. Germline assignment: CDR1 MDHEN and CDR2 SYDVKM. The CDR3 contains 16 residues. The CDR3 region is CASSLDSGTTNNEQFF. In DNA form, the CDR3 reads TGTGCCAGCAGTTTGGATTCCGGGACAACGAACAATGAGCAGTTCTTC.

This CDR3 reads CASSAGTGVDNEQFF. The CDR3 DNA sequence: TGTGCCAGCAGTGCCGGGACAGGGGTGGACAATGAGCAGTTCTTC. J is TRBJ2-1 and V is TRBV28; 10 bases match TRBD1. In germline, CDR1 is MDHEN, CDR2 SYDVKM. This CDR3 region has 15 residues. The junction had 6 bases not matched to a gene; V was cut back by 5 bases and J by 5 bases.

As DNA, the CDR3 is TGTGCCAGCAGTTTTCCGCCGGGGACAGGACACAATGAGCAGTTCTTC. Amino acid sequence: CASSFPPGTGHNEQFF. The chain links TRBV28 to TRBJ2-1; TRBD1 aligns across 8 bases. This CDR3 spans 16 amino acids. J was trimmed by 5 bases and V by 3 bases; bases with no gene match: 9. Germline V lookup: CDR1 MDHEN, CDR2 SYDVKM.

This chain links TRBV14 with TRBJ2-6; a possible D gene is TRBD1 (6 bases). V lost 0 bases and J 2 bases, leaving 8 bases between the germline ends. In germline, CDR1 is SGHDN, CDR2 FVKESK. The length of the CDR3 is 16 residues. The CDR3 spells CASSQDGGAGANVLTF. The DNA for the CDR3 is TGTGCCAGCAGCCAAGATGGGGGCGCTGGGGCCAACGTCCTGACTTTC. The entire variable domain, with the rest obtained from reference TRBV14 and TRBJ2-6, is as follows: EAGVTQFPSHSVIEKGQTVTLRCDPISGHDNLYWYRRVMGKEIKFLLHFVKESKQDESGMPNNRFLAERTGGTYSTLKVQPAELEDSGVYFCASSQDGGAGANVLTFGAGSRLTVL.

The rearrangement joins TRBV10-1 to TRBJ1-1; 7 positions agree with TRBD1. V was pared by 6 bases and J by 1 base, with 2 bases of the junction left unmatched. Germline V gives CDR1 WNHNN, CDR2 SYGVQD (reference sequence). This CDR3 has 13 residues. The CDR3 region is CASRRGRNTEAFF. CDR3 DNA sequence: TGCGCCAGCAGAAGGGGGCGGAACACTGAAGCTTTCTTT.

The J gene is TRBJ1-2, the V gene TRBV7-2; D remains unclear. The CDR3 length is 15 residues. The germline V gene encodes CDR1 SGHTA and CDR2 FQGNSA. V was shortened by 4 bases and J by 5 bases, with 17 bases between the two germline ends. CDR3 nucleotides: TGTGCCAGCAGCTCACTACCCGGCAGCCTTTATGGCTACACCTTC. It codes for CASSSLPGSLYGYTF.

This clone showed up just once. The chain links TRBV14 to TRBJ2-5, with 11 bases fitting TRBD2. With 0 bases clipped from V and 2 bases from J, the junction kept 2 bases outside the gene matches. The CDR3 has 16 residues. The germline V gene encodes CDR1 SGHDN and CDR2 FVKESK. CDR3 nucleotides: TGTGCCAGCAGCCAAGAGGGGACTAGCGGACAAGAGACCCAGTACTTC. Protein: CASSQEGTSGQETQYF.

The chain is built from TRBV1 and TRBJ1-1. TRBV1 is an annotated pseudogene. CDR3 length: 19 amino acids. In nucleotides, the CDR3 is TGCACCAGCAGCCAAGTGAAGGGGTGCGGGGAGGGAAATAACACTGAAGCTTTCTTT. Amino acids: CTSSQVKGCGEGNNTEAFF.

The rearrangement links TRBV19 to TRBJ1-5; D is ambiguous. Per germline, CDR1 LNHDA and CDR2 SQIVND (reference sequence). The CDR3 has 13 amino acids. Trimming removed 6 bases from V and 3 bases from J, with 9 bases in between. CDR3 sequence (DNA): TGTGCCAGTAGCCCAGGTATCAATCAGCCCCAGCATTTT. It codes for CASSPGINQPQHF.

This rearrangement joins TRBV25-1 to TRBJ1-2; 8 bases are shared with TRBD1. CDR3 size: 13 residues. The ends lost 4 bases at V and 10 bases at J; junction bases unmatched: 8. Germline V CDR1 and CDR2: MGHDK, SYGVNS. DNA for the CDR3: TGTGCCAGCAGTGTCATAGGACAGGGCTACTACACCTTC. Amino acid sequence: CASSVIGQGYYTF.

This sequence joins TRBV7-2 and TRBJ1-1; D not certain. The V end lost 6 bases, the J end lost 0 bases, and 14 bases lay between the germline ends. CDR1 is SGHTA, CDR2 FQGNSA, per germline. The CDR3 extends over 15 amino acids. This CDR3 is CASSPKRLMNTEAFF. DNA of the CDR3: TGTGCCAGCAGTCCGAAGAGACTCATGAACACTGAAGCTTTCTTT.